This record covers a single T cell receptor beta chain. The PCR employed 60 Vbeta primers together with 13 Jbeta primers. The table came from immunoSEQ multiplex PCR; TCRdb's copy has only in-frame clones and leaves some out. This sample has 130,000 or so clones, with 60% to 85% found just once. This CDR3 region has 15 residues. The germline V and J ends were trimmed by 5 bases and 0 bases, with 11 bases remaining between them. Germline V gives CDR1 LGHNA, CDR2 YNFKEQ. These data originate in a study of cytomegalovirus exposure and HLA in healthy donors. The source material was PBMCs. The source is a woman aged 40 to 50 in good health and CMV-seronegative. The chain has TRBV4-2 and TRBJ1-5; no clear D. The CDR3, as DNA: TGTGCCAGCAGCTTTTCCGGGAATAGCAATCAGCCCCAGCATTTT. It is translated as CASSFSGNSNQPQHF.